The T cell receptor (beta chain) under discussion was sequenced for a study of T cell repertoires in cytomegalovirus infection. Study-wide background: Recently identified HLA-C-restricted CMV epitopes and well-studied HLA-B-restricted CMV epitopes were used by the study. Indications came from public TCR beta signatures; they pointed to CMV infection and to a matching HLA type.

The germline V gene encodes CDR1 MNHEY and CDR2 SMNVEV (reference sequence). The CDR3 covers 13 residues. A word on this clonotype: No antigen is known for it. At one end, the junction sequence differs from germline, possibly due to a read error.

General study results and limits: Clonotype analysis showed dominance of the ex vivo response by HLA-C-restricted CMV-specific TCR beta clonotypes.

In TCRdb, the reads were re-called with MiXCR into one record per CDR3 protein. Altogether around 800,000 distinct CDR3 sequences are present, less than 35% being singletons, with the ten largest covering 12%. This TCR derives from a human donor in good health (CMV status not recorded). Some clones in this sample may be carry-over from other donors' samples. This chain uses TRBV27 with TRBJ1-5, with D perhaps matching TRBD1 (5 bases). The starting material was cultured CD8+ T cells from PBMCs, obtained from culture after CMV antigen stimulation. The CDR3 DNA reads as TGTGCCAGCAGGTCGGGGGAAAATCAGCCCCATCATTTT. Translating it yields CASRSGENQPHHF.